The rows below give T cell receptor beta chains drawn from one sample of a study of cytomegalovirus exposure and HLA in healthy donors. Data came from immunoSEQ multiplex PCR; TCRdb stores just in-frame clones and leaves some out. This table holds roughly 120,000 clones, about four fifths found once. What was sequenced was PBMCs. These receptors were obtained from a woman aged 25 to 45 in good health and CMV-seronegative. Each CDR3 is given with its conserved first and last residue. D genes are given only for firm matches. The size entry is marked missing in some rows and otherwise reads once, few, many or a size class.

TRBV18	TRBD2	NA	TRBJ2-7	TGTGCCAGCTCCCGGGCGGGGGGCAACACCTACGAGCAGTACTTC	CASSRAGGNTYEQYF
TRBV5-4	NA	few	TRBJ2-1	TGTGCCAGCAGCCGACCTTCGGCGGGGTTCAATGAGCAGTTCTTC	CASSRPSAGFNEQFF
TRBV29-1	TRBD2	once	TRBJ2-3	TGCAGCGTTGAAGAGGGATTCAACGGGAGGGCCTTAGATACGCAGTATTTT	CSVEEGFNGRALDTQYF
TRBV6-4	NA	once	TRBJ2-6	TGTGCCAGCAGTGCCGACAGCTCTGGGGCCAACGTCCTGACTTTC	CASSADSSGANVLTF
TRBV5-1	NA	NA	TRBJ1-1	TGCGCCAGCAGCTTGGTGGGGGGGAGCACTGAAGCTTTCTTT	CASSLVGGSTEAFF
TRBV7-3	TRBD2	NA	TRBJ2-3	TGTGCCAGCAGCTTAACCGGGGGGACCACAGATACGCAGTATTTT	CASSLTGGTTDTQYF
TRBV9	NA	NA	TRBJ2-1	TGTGCCAGCAGCCCATCGATTACTAATTATGAGCAGTTCTTC	CASSPSITNYEQFF
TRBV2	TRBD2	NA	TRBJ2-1	TGTGCCAGCAGTGTTGCCTCAGGACTAGCGGCCAACAATGAGCAGTTCTTC	CASSVASGLAANNEQFF
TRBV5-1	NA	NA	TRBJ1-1	TGCGCCAGCAGCTTTAACGGGGGCACTGAAGCTTTCTTT	CASSFNGGTEAFF
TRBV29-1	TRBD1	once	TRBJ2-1	TGCAGCGTTGAAAGACAGGGGAACCCGAATGAGCAGTTCTTC	CSVERQGNPNEQFF
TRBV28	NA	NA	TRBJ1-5	TGTGCCAGCAGTTCTTCTGAAATCCACCCACTCAATCAGCCCCAGCATTTT	CASSSSEIHPLNQPQHF
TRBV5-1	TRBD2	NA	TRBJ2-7	TGCGCCAGCAGCCCCGGGACTAGCGGGAGAGGCTCCTACGAGCAGTACTTC	CASSPGTSGRGSYEQYF
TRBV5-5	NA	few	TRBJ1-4	TGTGCCAGCAGCGACTCCTTTGGGGAGAAACTGTTTTTT	CASSDSFGEKLFF
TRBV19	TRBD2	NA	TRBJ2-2	TGTGCCAGTATGTTCGGGAGGGCCGGTTGGGCCGGGGAGCTGTTTTTT	CASMFGRAGWAGELFF
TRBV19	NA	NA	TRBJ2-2	TGTGCCAGTAACTATAGTCCGAGGCCTTACGGGGAGCTGTTTTTT	CASNYSPRPYGELFF
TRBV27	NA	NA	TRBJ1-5	TGTGCCAGCAGTTTAAAGTTCAAGGGAGGTCAGCCCCAGCATTTT	CASSLKFKGGQPQHF
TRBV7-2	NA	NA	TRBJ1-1	TGTGCCAGCAGCACCGACAGAAACACTGAAGCTTTCTTT	CASSTDRNTEAFF
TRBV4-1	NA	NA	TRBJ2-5	TGCGCCAGCAGCCTTGAAAGTGGGACACCCGCTTTTCACTTC	CASSLESGTPAFHF